The 25 T cell receptor beta chains listed next were all sequenced from one sample in a study of T cells in Graves' hyperthyroidism and ophthalmopathy. Regions amplified from RNA transcripts were the TCR beta CDR3 regions. When the TCR CDR3 underwent first-round RT-PCR, the HTBI primer set was used. TCRdb passed the multiplex PCR reads through MiXCR, listing each CDR3 protein once. The table shows 480,000 or so distinct CDR3 sequences, with around 50% occurring only once. Sequencing used peripheral blood or thyroid tissue (not recorded which). These receptors were taken from an adult woman with Graves' disease, either hyperthyroidism or ophthalmopathy (not recorded which).

The chain is built from TRBV28 and TRBJ2-5; 7 bases line up with TRBD1. V lost 1 base and J lost 2; bases outside the gene matches: 7. Germline V gene sequence: CDR1 MDHEN, CDR2 SYDVKM. CDR3 size: 16 residues. CDR3 region: CASSLLFGRGQETQYF. The CDR3, as DNA: TGTGCCAGCAGTTTATTATTTGGCAGGGGGCAAGAGACCCAGTACTTC.

This clonotype has only a few counts. J is TRBJ1-6 and V is TRBV28, with D unclear. The CDR3 runs to 15 residues. Germline V CDR1 and CDR2: MDHEN, SYDVKM. V dropped 5 bases and J dropped 3 bases, with 11 bases sitting between them. The CDR3 DNA sequence: TGTGCCAGCAGTAGATCCGGGATCTATAATTCACCCCTCCACTTT. It translates to CASSRSGIYNSPLHF.

This clonotype has only a few counts. The chain uses TRBV7-6 and TRBJ1-2; D uncertain. This CDR3 has 12 residues. Germline loops: CDR1 SGHVS, CDR2 FNYEAQ. The V end was cut by 1 base, the J end by 7 bases, with 7 bases between. The CDR3 coding sequence is TGTGCCAGCAGCTTAGGGGTTTCTGGCTACACCTTC. Its protein is CASSLGVSGYTF. Based on the CDR3 plus reference TRBV7-6 and TRBJ1-2, the full variable domain is GAGVSQSPRYKVTKRGQDVALRCDPISGHVSLYWYRQALGQGPEFLTYFNYEAQQDKSGLPNDRFSAERPEGSISTLTIQRTEQRDSAMYRCASSLGVSGYTFGSGTRLTVV.

The chain couples TRBV29-1 to TRBJ2-7; 7 nucleotides agree with TRBD2. V lost 5 bases to trimming and J lost 3 bases; unmatched junction nucleotides: 7. This CDR3 contains 13 residues. Germline CDR1 is SQVTM and CDR2 is ANQGSEA. This CDR3 reads CSVSPSGNYEQYF. The CDR3 DNA sequence: TGCAGCGTTTCCCCTAGCGGAAACTACGAGCAGTACTTC.

This rearrangement joins TRBV11-2 to TRBJ2-5, with D perhaps TRBD2 (6 bases). Germline V gene data show CDR1 as SGHAT and CDR2 as FQNNGV. The V end lost 0 bases, the J end lost 10 bases, and 12 bases lay between the germline ends. CDR3 length equals 13 residues. The CDR3 bases are TGTGCCAGCAGCTTAGAGCTGGGGAGGTTCCAGTACTTC. This translates into CASSLELGRFQYF.

The chain is built from TRBV10-3 and TRBJ2-2, with 8 bases aligning to TRBD1. V was clipped by 11 bases and J by 0 bases; unmatched bases: 5. This CDR3 contains 14 residues. Germline CDR1 and CDR2: ENHRY and SYGVKD. The CDR3 region has the DNA TGTGCCGTTCTGGACAGGGCGAACACCGGGGAGCTGTTTTTT. This encodes CAVLDRANTGELFF.

The rearrangement links TRBV6-2 or TRBV6-3 to TRBJ1-2, with D maybe TRBD1 (6 bases). Germline lookup yields CDR1 MNHEY and CDR2 SVGEGT. The CDR3 runs 16 residues. Trimming removed 10 bases at V and 5 bases at J, with 26 bases between. The CDR3 nucleotides are TGTGCCACCTCTCGACCTTCCGGGGGCCCTGCTTATGGCTACACCTTC. Its protein product is CATSRPSGGPAYGYTF.

This clonotype has more than one count but fewer than ten. This chain links TRBV2 with TRBJ2-1; perhaps TRBD2 as D (5 bases). CDR1 and CDR2 from the germline V gene are SNHLY and FYNNEI. The CDR3 contains 12 residues. V was trimmed by 6 bases and J by 3 bases, leaving 6 bases between them. Here the CDR3 reads CASRGSYNEQFF. Written as DNA, the CDR3 is TGTGCCAGCAGAGGGAGCTACAATGAGCAGTTCTTC.

This clonotype has only a few counts. The gene calls are TRBV7-9 and TRBJ1-5; unclear D gene. The germline V and J ends were trimmed by 6 bases and 5 bases, with 8 bases remaining between them. The length of the CDR3 is 12 residues. The germline V gene has CDR1 SEHNR and CDR2 FQNEAQ (reference sequence). The CDR3 sequence is CASSHVDQPQHF. DNA for the CDR3: TGTGCCAGCAGTCACGTTGATCAGCCCCAGCATTTT.

This clonotype was counted many times. The chain uses TRBV7-2 and TRBJ2-7; D gene uncertain. V was trimmed by 6 bases and J by 5 bases, leaving 20 bases between them. Germline lookup yields CDR1 SGHTA and CDR2 FQGNSA. The CDR3 length is 15 residues. The chain's CDR3 is CASSIDGVSRDEQYF. Here the CDR3 DNA reads TGTGCCAGCAGTATAGATGGGGTTTCTAGGGACGAGCAGTACTTC.

This clonotype was seen more than once but under ten times. The V gene is TRBV2, the J gene TRBJ1-5; D call uncertain. Germline V gives CDR1 SNHLY, CDR2 FYNNEI. The CDR3 extends over 15 amino acids. Trimming pared 6 bases from V and 0 bases from J, leaving 12 bases between. Here the CDR3 reads CASSRRASSNQPQHF. The CDR3 coding sequence is TGTGCCAGCAGCAGGAGGGCCTCTAGCAATCAGCCCCAGCATTTT.

The chain combines TRBV19 with TRBJ1-1, with D perhaps TRBD1 (5 bases). The V and J ends lost 7 bases and 5 bases respectively, with 17 bases between them. Looked up from germline, CDR1 is LNHDA and CDR2 is SQIVND (reference sequence). This CDR3 spans 14 amino acids. DNA for the CDR3: TGTGCCAGTACCCTTAAGGGGCAGGGAACTGAAGCTTTCTTT. This gives the protein CASTLKGQGTEAFF.

J is TRBJ2-2 and V is TRBV7-3; possible D gene TRBD2, 6 bases. Germline CDR1 is SGHTA and CDR2 is FQGTGA. Trimming took off 5 bases at V and 1 base at J, with 11 bases between the two ends. The length of the CDR3 is 15 residues. CDR3 in amino acids: CASSVDSGNTGELFF. The DNA of the CDR3 is TGTGCCAGCAGCGTTGATAGCGGGAACACCGGGGAGCTGTTTTTT.

This clonotype has only a few counts. The genes are TRBV12-3 or TRBV12-4 and TRBJ1-3; tentative D call: TRBD1 (5 bases). The CDR3 sequence is 13 residues long. Between the trimmed V and J ends, which lost 5 bases and 7 bases, there was a span of 12 bases. The CDR3 nucleotides are TGTGCCAGCAGTAGGGACCAAAGGAACACCATATATTTT. Its translation is CASSRDQRNTIYF.

This rearrangement joins TRBV25-1 to TRBJ2-7; D call uncertain. From germline, CDR1 is MGHDK and CDR2 SYGVNS. Trimming pared 1 base from V and 4 bases from J, leaving 8 bases between. This CDR3 has 13 amino acids. In DNA form, the CDR3 reads TGTGCCAGCAGTGAATGGGCGGAGTACGAGCAGTACTTC. Protein product: CASSEWAEYEQYF.

V gene TRBV10-2 combines with J gene TRBJ2-5, with D unresolved. The germline gives CDR1 WSHSY, CDR2 SAAADI. V lost 4 bases to trimming and J lost 1 base, with 7 bases between them. This CDR3 is 13 amino acids long. CDR3 coding DNA: TGCGCCAGCAGTGCTAGGCGCCAAGAGACCCAGTACTTC. As protein: CASSARRQETQYF.

This chain connects TRBV27 to TRBJ2-7; TRBD1 matches 11 bases. The CDR3 consists of 14 residues. Trimming took 10 bases from V and 5 from J; bases not matched to a gene: 10. Germline-derived CDR1 and CDR2 are MNHEY and SMNVEV (reference sequence). CDR3 region: CATRRTGGLNEQYF. In DNA form, the CDR3 reads TGTGCCACCCGGAGGACAGGGGGCTTAAACGAGCAGTACTTC.

This rearrangement joins TRBV6-2 or TRBV6-3 to TRBJ1-1, with D hard to call. Trimming shortened V by 2 bases and J by 7 bases, and 8 bases separated the two germline ends. CDR3 length: 12 amino acids. The germline V gene encodes CDR1 MNHEY and CDR2 SVGEGT. CDR3 in DNA: TGTGCCAGCAGTTACGTGGGAGGTGAAGCTTTCTTT. Amino acids: CASSYVGGEAFF.

Concerning this clonotype: A junction end diverges from the germline sequence, so it may reflect a read error. The rearrangement uses TRBV10-3 and TRBJ1-1, with 7 positions matching TRBD1. The CDR3 consists of 17 residues. Germline CDR1 reads ENHRY; CDR2 reads SYGVKD. The CDR3 DNA reads as TGTGCCAGCAGTTCGGCCGGGACAGCGGTCATGAACACTGAAGCTTTCTTT. It translates to CASSSAGTAVMNTEAFF.

The chain uses TRBV7-3 and TRBJ2-2, with 8 bases aligning to TRBD2. After removal of 6 bases from V and 5 bases from J, the junction contained 5 bases not matched to a gene. CDR1 is SGHTA, CDR2 FQGTGA, per germline. The CDR3 totals 14 residues. CDR3 bases: TGTGCCAGCAGTTTCAAGCGGGAGACCGGGGAGCTGTTTTTT. Translating gives CASSFKRETGELFF.

Details on this clonotype: Germline and junction disagree at one end, which may indicate a read error. The genes are TRBV2 and TRBJ1-1, with D possibly matching TRBD1 (6 bases). Germline assignment: CDR1 SNHLY and CDR2 FYNNEI. The CDR3 contains 13 residues. This CDR3 reads CTSSGDKNTEAFF. CDR3 nucleotide sequence: TGTACCAGCAGCGGGGACAAGAACACTGAAGCTTTCTTT.

J is TRBJ1-1 and V is TRBV7-9; 7 bases match TRBD1. This CDR3 has 13 residues. The junction had 7 bases not matched to a gene; V was cut back by 5 bases and J by 7 bases. The germline V gene has CDR1 SEHNR and CDR2 FQNEAQ (reference sequence). Here the CDR3 DNA reads TGTGCCAGCAGCGAACACCGGGACAGTGAAGCTTTCTTT. It translates to CASSEHRDSEAFF.

Note on this clonotype: At one boundary the junction diverges from the germline segment, which might be a read error. The rearrangement uses TRBV7-2 and TRBJ1-1; no firm D call. Germline V gives CDR1 SGHTA, CDR2 FQGNSA. The CDR3 totals 15 residues. CDR3 protein: CASSQVGQRNTEAFF. In DNA, the CDR3 is TGCGCCAGCAGCCAAGTAGGCCAGAGGAACACTGAAGCTTTCTTT.

The rearrangement links TRBV5-1 to TRBJ2-7; D is perhaps TRBD2 (5 bases). This CDR3 region has 13 residues. Trimming shortened V by 7 bases and J by 5 bases, and 16 bases separated the two germline ends. The germline CDR1 and CDR2 sequences are SGHRS and YFSETQ. CDR3 in DNA: TGCGCCAGCCGCAAGAGGGAAAATGACGAGCAGTACTTC. Translation gives CASRKRENDEQYF.

This clonotype was seen just once. The V gene is TRBV29-1, the J gene TRBJ1-1; tentatively, D is TRBD1 (6 bases). Germline V lookup: CDR1 SQVTM, CDR2 ANQGSEA. The V gene lost 6 bases and the J gene lost 4 bases, with 12 bases spanning the gap. The CDR3 runs to 12 residues. The CDR3 protein is CSVETGATEAFF. CDR3 coding DNA: TGCAGCGTGGAGACAGGCGCCACTGAAGCTTTCTTT.